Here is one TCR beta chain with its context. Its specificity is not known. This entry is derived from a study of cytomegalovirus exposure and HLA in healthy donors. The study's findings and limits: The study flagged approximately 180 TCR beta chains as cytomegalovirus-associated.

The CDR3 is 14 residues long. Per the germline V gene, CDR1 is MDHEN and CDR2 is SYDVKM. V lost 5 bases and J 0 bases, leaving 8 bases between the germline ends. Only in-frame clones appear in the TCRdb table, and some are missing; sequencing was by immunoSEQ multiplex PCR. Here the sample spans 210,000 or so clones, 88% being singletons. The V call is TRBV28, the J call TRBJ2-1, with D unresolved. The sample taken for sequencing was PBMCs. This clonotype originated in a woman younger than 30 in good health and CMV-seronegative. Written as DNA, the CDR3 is TGTGCCAGCAGTCCTAGGAGCTCCTACAATGAGCAGTTCTTC. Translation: CASSPRSSYNEQFF.